The 8 T cell receptor beta chains reported below all come from one sample, sequenced in a study of tumor T cells in aggressive B-cell lymphoma. The repertoire was sequenced with immunoSEQ multiplex PCR; TCRdb's copy has only in-frame clones and lacks some. The table lists about 11,000 clones, about 93% of them singletons. What was sequenced was tumor tissue. The source is an adult with diffuse large B cell lymphoma.

The chain uses TRBV9 and TRBJ2-7; possible D gene TRBD2, 6 bases. The CDR3 consists of 16 residues. Germline V CDR1 and CDR2: SGDLS, YYNGEE. Trimming stripped 0 bases from V and 4 bases from J, with 17 bases between. The CDR3 region is CASSVEIGAGTYEQYF. The CDR3, as DNA: TGTGCCAGCAGCGTAGAAATCGGGGCGGGAACTTACGAGCAGTACTTC.

The chain couples TRBV11-2 to TRBJ2-5, with TRBD2 matching over 9 bases. Trimming removed 1 base from V and 4 bases from J; junction bases left unmatched: 4. CDR3 length: 15 residues. The V gene's germline CDR1 is SGHAT and CDR2 FQNNGV. CDR3 amino acids: CASSLGVSGGETQYF. The CDR3 nucleotides read TGTGCCAGCAGCTTAGGGGTTAGCGGGGGAGAGACCCAGTACTTC.

The V and J genes are TRBV5-4 and TRBJ1-4; maybe TRBD1 (5 bases). V gave up 0 bases and J gave up 8 bases, with 14 bases separating them. The CDR3 length is 15 residues. Germline assignment: CDR1 SGHNT and CDR2 YYREEE (reference sequence). CDR3 in amino acids: CASSLGRGGEEKLFF. The CDR3 region has the DNA TGTGCCAGCAGCTTGGGGAGGGGCGGAGAAGAAAAACTGTTTTTT.

The chain joins TRBV5-4 to TRBJ2-2, with a weak D call TRBD2 (5 bases). The germline gives CDR1 SGHNT, CDR2 YYREEE (reference sequence). The CDR3 totals 12 residues. Trimming removed 6 bases at V and 6 bases at J, with 9 bases between. The CDR3 sequence: CASTPGAGELFF. The CDR3 DNA reads as TGTGCCAGCACCCCCGGGGCCGGGGAGCTGTTTTTT.

The chain combines TRBV7-2 with TRBJ1-1; D may be TRBD1 (5 bases). This CDR3 has 12 residues. Germline lookup yields CDR1 SGHTA and CDR2 FQGNSA. Trimming stripped 5 bases from V and 7 bases from J, with 11 bases between. CDR3 in amino acids: CASSPRQSEAFF. DNA for the CDR3: TGTGCCAGCAGCCCTAGACAGAGTGAAGCTTTCTTT.

The chain combines TRBV5-6 with TRBJ2-4, with D possibly TRBD2 on 7 matching bases. The length of the CDR3 is 16 residues. V dropped 3 bases and J dropped 6 bases, with 19 bases sitting between them. CDR1 and CDR2 (germline): SGHDT, YYEEEE. This chain's CDR3 is CASSWGGGRSGNIQYF. As DNA, the CDR3 is TGTGCCAGCAGCTGGGGAGGGGGAAGGTCGGGAAACATTCAGTACTTC. Looking up the rest from reference TRBV5-6 and TRBJ2-4 gives the full variable domain: DAGVTQSPTHLIKTRGQQVTLRCSPKSGHDTVSWYQQALGQGPQFIFQYYEEEERQRGNFPDRFSGHQFPNYSSELNVNALLLGDSALYLCASSWGGGRSGNIQYFGAGTRLSVL.

The CDR3 region is CASREETGKETQYF. DNA for the CDR3: TGTGCCAGTAGGGAAGAGACAGGGAAAGAGACCCAGTACTTC. The chain combines TRBV19 with TRBJ2-5, with 7 nucleotides matching TRBD1. J was trimmed by 3 bases and V by 6 bases; bases with no gene match: 7. Germline V CDR1 and CDR2: LNHDA, SQIVND (reference sequence). The CDR3 is 14 amino acids.

This chain links TRBV6-5 with TRBJ1-6; D may be TRBD1 (5 bases). The CDR3 spans 11 residues. Germline V gene lookup returns CDR1 MNHEY and CDR2 SVGAGI. V gave up 8 bases and J gave up 11 bases, with 10 bases separating them. CDR3 nucleotides: TGTGCCAGCCACGACAGTACACCCCTCCACTTT. Amino acid sequence: CASHDSTPLHF.